A single sample is the source of the 12 T cell receptor beta chains below, sequenced in a study of blood T cell repertoires in COVID-19 (dated by TCRdb to 2020 to 2022). Receptors were amplified or captured by the immunoSEQ multiplex PCR assay. The table was pulled from immuneACCESS by TCRdb, which kept in-frame rearrangements only. Such tables lose some clones; where checked, under half of the loss comes from unresolved V genes, and the rest has no known cause. The sample records tens of thousands of clones, roughly nine tenths of which are singletons. The biggest ten clones account for 1.3% of the sample. The specimen was peripheral blood. These receptors all come from a man aged 60 to 75 with acute or convalescent COVID-19.

This clone was observed a handful of times. The V and J genes are TRBV19 and TRBJ2-7, with D tentatively TRBD1 (6 bases). Germline V CDR1 and CDR2: LNHDA, SQIVND (reference sequence). There are 13 residues in the CDR3. Trimming shortened V by 6 bases and J by 1 base, and 10 bases separated the two germline ends. The CDR3 here is CASSPGQSYEQYF. DNA of the CDR3: TGTGCCAGTAGCCCTGGACAGTCCTACGAGCAGTACTTC.

The V gene is TRBV30, the J gene TRBJ2-7; TRBD1 is a possible D gene (6 bases). CDR3 size: 13 residues. Germline loops: CDR1 GTSNPN, CDR2 SVGIG (reference sequence). Between the trimmed V and J ends, which lost 8 bases and 3 bases, there was a span of 17 bases. The CDR3 DNA is TGTGCCATGGATCAACCCAGGGGCTACGAGCAGTACTTC. It specifies CAMDQPRGYEQYF.

This chain links TRBV5-1 with TRBJ1-1; 9 positions match TRBD1. CDR3 length equals 14 residues. The germline CDR1 and CDR2 sequences are SGHRS and YFSETQ. The V and J ends lost 6 bases and 4 bases, in that order; junction bases with no gene match: 7. The DNA of the CDR3 is TGCGCCAGCAATCAGCCGGGACAGGGCACTGAAGCTTTCTTT. This codes for CASNQPGQGTEAFF.

V and J are TRBV19 and TRBJ2-3, with TRBD2 matching over 7 bases. The CDR3 spans 14 residues. Germline lookup yields CDR1 LNHDA and CDR2 SQIVND (reference sequence). V gave up 6 bases and J gave up 4 bases; unmatched junction bases: 7. The CDR3 spells CASSAREGADTQYF. The CDR3 DNA is TGTGCCAGTAGCGCCAGGGAGGGCGCAGATACGCAGTATTTT.

The chain is built from TRBV2 and TRBJ1-5, with 8 bases identical to TRBD1. V was pared by 1 base and J by 13 bases, with 15 bases of the junction left unmatched. The CDR3 spans 16 residues. Germline V gene sequence: CDR1 SNHLY, CDR2 FYNNEI. In DNA, the CDR3 is TGTGCCAGCAGTGAAGGCTTATACAGGGGGGTTCACGAGCAGCATTTT. Its protein is CASSEGLYRGVHEQHF. Filled out from reference TRBV2 and TRBJ1-5, the complete variable domain reads EPEVTQTPSHQVTQMGQEVILRCVPISNHLYFYWYRQILGQKVEFLVSFYNNEISEKSEIFDDQFSVERPDGSNFTLKIRSTKLEDSAMYFCASSEGLYRGVHEQHFGDGTRLSIL.

V gene TRBV24-1 combines with J gene TRBJ2-1; D is unresolved. Trimming stripped 1 base from V and 2 bases from J, with 11 bases between. Germline V gene data show CDR1 as KGHDR and CDR2 as SFDVKD. This CDR3 is 16 amino acids long. The CDR3 loop is CATSDLEPATYNEQFF. The CDR3 coding sequence is TGTGCCACCAGTGATTTAGAACCCGCTACCTACAATGAGCAGTTCTTC.

This clone was seen a handful of times. The chain combines TRBV19 with TRBJ1-6; 7 nucleotides align to TRBD1. The CDR3 has 15 amino acids. V was pared by 6 bases and J by 7 bases, with 9 bases of the junction left unmatched. Germline CDR1 LNHDA, CDR2 SQIVND (reference sequence). Here the CDR3 DNA reads TGTGCCAGTAGCGCTAGACAGGGTCAGAATTCACCCCTCCACTTT. Protein sequence: CASSARQGQNSPLHF. The whole variable domain, filled in from reference TRBV19 and TRBJ1-6, reads DGGITQSPKYLFRKEGQNVTLSCEQNLNHDAMYWYRQDPGQGLRLIYYSQIVNDFQKGDIAEGYSVSREKKESFPLTVTSAQKNPTAFYLCASSARQGQNSPLHFGNGTRLTVT.

The chain links TRBV9 to TRBJ1-6; D might be TRBD1 (5 bases). CDR3 length: 12 amino acids. Trimming took 4 bases from V and 6 from J, leaving 5 bases between them. CDR1 and CDR2 from the germline V gene are SGDLS and YYNGEE. The CDR3 coding sequence is TGTGCCAGCAGCAGGGGTAATTCACCCCTCCACTTT. The encoded protein is CASSRGNSPLHF.

V usage is TRBV12-3 or TRBV12-4 and J usage is TRBJ2-4, with D possibly TRBD2 on 5 matching bases. Deletions cut 7 bases from V and 6 bases from J, with 13 bases between. The CDR3 contains 13 residues. The DNA for the CDR3 is TGTGCCAGCACCTTCGACTACTCAAACATTCAGTACTTC. Its protein is CASTFDYSNIQYF.

This sequence joins TRBV2 and TRBJ2-2; perhaps TRBD2 as D (5 bases). CDR1 is SNHLY and CDR2 is FYNNEI in the germline V gene. The CDR3 sequence is 17 residues long. Deletions cut 3 bases from V and 0 bases from J, with 14 bases between. The CDR3 DNA sequence: TGTGCCAGCAGTGAGAGGGAGCGACTTGCGAACACCGGGGAGCTGTTTTTT. It codes for CASSERERLANTGELFF.

The genes are TRBV2 and TRBJ1-5; TRBD1 agrees at 8 bases. This CDR3 is 18 amino acids long. Germline V gene sequence: CDR1 SNHLY, CDR2 FYNNEI. J gave up 2 bases and V 4 bases, and 13 bases lay outside the gene matches. CDR3 nucleotides: TGTGCCAGCAGTGGCGGGACAGGTAGCTTCCGTGGCAATCAGCCCCAGCATTTT. This codes for CASSGGTGSFRGNQPQHF.

V usage is TRBV25-1 and J usage is TRBJ1-4; 8 bases line up with TRBD1. V lost 0 bases and J lost 2; bases outside the gene matches: 2. Germline V gene data show CDR1 as MGHDK and CDR2 as SYGVNS. This CDR3 comprises 16 residues. For the CDR3, the DNA is TGTGCCAGCAGTGAATATAGGACAGGGACTAATGAAAAACTGTTTTTT. Translating it yields CASSEYRTGTNEKLFF. Using reference TRBV25-1 and TRBJ1-4 for the parts outside the CDR3, the full variable domain is EADIYQTPRYLVIGTGKKITLECSQTMGHDKMYWYQQDPGMELHLIHYSYGVNSTEKGDLSSESTVSRIRTEHFPLTLESARPSHTSQYLCASSEYRTGTNEKLFFGSGTQLSVL.